This T cell receptor beta chain was observed in a study of CD8+ T cells in alopecia areata. Following extraction, RNA underwent reverse transcription to cDNA, which served as the sequencing template. Sequencing used immunoSEQ multiplex PCR; TCRdb keeps in-frame clones, though not all of them. This sample has around 300,000 clones, with 60% found just once. The CDR3 consists of 17 residues. Germline V gene lookup returns CDR1 LGHNA and CDR2 YNFKEQ. With 0 bases clipped from V and 4 bases from J, the junction kept 9 bases outside the gene matches. This clone was seen only a few times. Its specificity is unknown. General study results and limits: Expanded CD8+ clones among the top 100, as well as scalp clonality, were significantly decreased by tofacitinib.

Sample treatment: oral pan-JAK inhibitor, 5-10 mg twice daily. V and J are TRBV4-2 and TRBJ1-5, with 7 bases aligning to TRBD1. The sequencing used CD4+ T cells sorted from blood, collected around week 53, from a patient treated with tofacitinib. The clonotype comes from a human donor with alopecia areata. The CDR3 here is CASSQERGQLGNQPQHF. The CDR3 bases are TGTGCCAGCAGCCAAGAAAGGGGACAGTTAGGAAATCAGCCCCAGCATTTT.